What follows is one T cell receptor (beta chain) and its context. The target antigen is unknown. A much larger clone lies one base from this, so it may be a read error. This record belongs to a study of cytomegalovirus exposure and HLA in healthy donors. Overall study context: In a later analysis, the roughly 120 validation repertoires were reported to have used the same platform as the 550 to 850 first-cohort repertoires.

Overall study results and limits: In vitro assays verified that a few CMV-associated chains recognized CMV antigens specifically. With high specificity and sensitivity, the classifier reportedly diagnosed cytomegalovirus status.

The protocol was immunoSEQ multiplex PCR, while the TCRdb copy is restricted to in-frame clones and leaves out a portion. The sample includes about 400,000 clones, roughly 88% seen only once; the top ten take 0.65% to 0.95%. Sample: PBMCs. The sequence derives from a woman aged 18-35 years in good health and CMV-seronegative.

The CDR3 DNA reads as TGTGCCAGCAGCCCCCGGACAGGGGTTAACTATGGCTACACCTTC. It specifies CASSPRTGVNYGYTF. The rearrangement uses TRBV9 and TRBJ1-2; TRBD1 matches 9 bases. The ends lost 4 bases at V and 1 base at J; junction bases unmatched: 5. CDR1 is SGDLS, CDR2 YYNGEE, per germline. The CDR3 loop spans 15 amino acids. Full variable domain (rest looked up from reference TRBV9 and TRBJ1-2): DSGVTQTPKHLITATGQRVTLRCSPRSGDLSVYWYQQSLDQGLQFLIQYYNGEERAKGNILERFSAQQFPDLHSELNLSSLELGDSALYFCASSPRTGVNYGYTFGSGTRLTVV.